A selection of T cell receptor beta chains follows, all from one sample in a study of T-cell reconstitution after alpha-beta-depleted transplantation in children. TCRdb recomputed calls from the PCR reads with MiXCR, one row per CDR3 protein. This table holds 25,000 to 35,000 distinct CDR3 sequences, less than 8.5% found once. The specimen was peripheral blood, collected 60 days after TCRalphabeta/CD19-depleted stem cell transplant. These receptor sequences come from a child less than two years old who had a stem cell transplant for acute myeloid leukemia, so the T cells may come from the graft donor. The CDR3 runs from the conserved cysteine through the conserved F or W. D genes are given only for firm matches. A row's size may be missing; if present it is once, few, many or a size class.

d_gene,v_gene,abundance,j_gene,CDR3nt,CDR3aa
.,TRBV20-1,few,TRBJ1-4,TGCAGTGCTAGAAATAGGGGATTAAGGACAACTAATGAAAAACTGTTTTTT,CSARNRGLRTTNEKLFF
TRBD1,TRBV28,many,TRBJ1-6,TGTGCCAGCAGCCCCGCTGCACTACGCGGGACAGACAATTCACCCCTCCACTTT,CASSPAALRGTDNSPLHF
TRBD2,TRBV27,many,TRBJ2-7,TGTGCCAGCACCGAATCCGCCGGGACTAGCCCCTACGAGCAGTACTTC,CASTESAGTSPYEQYF
.,TRBV27,many,TRBJ2-7,TGTGCCAGCAGTTTTACAATAGGGGATCCAGGACTCTACGAGCAGTACTTC,CASSFTIGDPGLYEQYF
.,TRBV20-1,many,TRBJ1-2,TGCAGTGCTAGAGAGTGGCAGGTCTATGATGACTACACCTTC,CSAREWQVYDDYTF
.,TRBV28,many,TRBJ1-1,TGTGCCAGCAGTTTGGAGGGGAACACTGAAGCTTTCTTT,CASSLEGNTEAFF
.,TRBV6-1,many,TRBJ1-5,TGTGCCAGCAGTGAGGGTTCCAAGGGGCAGCCCCAGCATTTT,CASSEGSKGQPQHF
.,TRBV10-2,many,TRBJ2-7,TGCGCCAGCATAGGGACGGAGCAGTACTTC,CASIGTEQYF
.,TRBV20-1,.,TRBJ2-1,TGCTGTTCTTGGGGCCAGGCGGGGCCACACTACAATGAGCAGTTCTTC,CCSWGQAGPHYNEQFF
.,TRBV28,many,TRBJ2-7,TGTGCCAGCAGCTGGGACACCTACGAGCAGTACTTC,CASSWDTYEQYF
TRBD1,TRBV28,many,TRBJ1-2,TGTGCCAGCAGTTTAAGAAGGACAGGGGCGGACTATGGCTACACCTTC,CASSLRRTGADYGYTF
.,TRBV7-9,many,TRBJ2-4,TGTGCCAGCAGCCCTAGCGACATTCAGTACTTC,CASSPSDIQYF
TRBD2,TRBV20-1,few,TRBJ2-1,TGCTGTGCTCGTAATCTAGCGGGGGGGCCAAACAATGAGCAGTTCTTC,CCARNLAGGPNNEQFF
TRBD2,TRBV30,many,TRBJ2-5,TGTGCCTGGAGTGTTGGCGGGAGGCCCCCCCAGTACTTC,CAWSVGGRPPQYF
.,TRBV27,many,TRBJ1-5,TGTGCCAGCAGTCCCCAATGGGGTGGCAATCAGCCCCAGCATTTT,CASSPQWGGNQPQHF
.,TRBV20-1,few,TRBJ2-7,TGCAGTGCTAGAGAGAACGGCCCCTACGAGCAGTACTTC,CSARENGPYEQYF
.,TRBV12-3/TRBV12-4,many,TRBJ1-2,TGTGCCAGCAGTTTGCCCCCCCAGGGACGGGGCTACACCTTC,CASSLPPQGRGYTF
.,TRBV29-1,many,TRBJ2-7,TGCAGCGTTGAAGACAGGTCAAGCTCCTACGAGCAGTACTTC,CSVEDRSSSYEQYF
.,TRBV7-2,many,TRBJ2-7,TGTGCCAGCAGCCCTTTCGAGGGAACTCCTTACGAGCAGTACTTC,CASSPFEGTPYEQYF
.,TRBV6-2/TRBV6-3,many,TRBJ1-2,TGTGCCAGCAGTCCAACCCGGACTTCTTTGAACTATGGCTACACCTTC,CASSPTRTSLNYGYTF
.,TRBV7-9,many,TRBJ2-1,TGTGCCAGCAGCCGCGGTCAACAGCCTCACAATGAGCAGTTCTTC,CASSRGQQPHNEQFF
.,TRBV9,many,TRBJ2-2,TGTGCCAGCAGCGTAAGCGGGAACACCGGGGAGCTGTTTTTT,CASSVSGNTGELFF
.,TRBV6-6,many,TRBJ2-2,TGTGCCAGCAGTTACTCGATTCTCGGGGAGCTGTTTTTT,CASSYSILGELFF
.,TRBV7-7,many,TRBJ2-7,TGTGCCAGCAGCTTCAACACAGGATACGAGCAGTACTTC,CASSFNTGYEQYF
TRBD1,TRBV20-1,.,TRBJ2-7,TGCAGTGCTCGGGACAGGGCTTACTACGAGCAGTACTTC,CSARDRAYYEQYF
TRBD2,TRBV7-9,few,TRBJ2-7,TGTGCCAGCAGCTCGGGAGGGGGGGCTGGAGAGCAGTACTTC,CASSSGGGAGEQYF
TRBD2,TRBV11-2,many,TRBJ2-7,TGTGCCAGCAGCCTCTGGACTAGCGGGGCCTACGAGCAGTACTTC,CASSLWTSGAYEQYF
.,TRBV7-9,many,TRBJ2-5,TGTGCCAGCAGCTTACTTACAGGGAGGCAAGAGACCCAGTACTTC,CASSLLTGRQETQYF
.,TRBV19,many,TRBJ2-7,TGTGCCAGTAGTATCGCACAGAACTACGAGCAGTACTTC,CASSIAQNYEQYF
.,TRBV9,many,TRBJ2-2,TGTGCCAGCAGCCCCCCCAGGGGGGCCCGGCTGGACACCGGGGAGCTGTTTTTT,CASSPPRGARLDTGELFF
TRBD1,TRBV5-1,many,TRBJ2-1,TGCGCCAGCAGTTTGTTCGGGACAGATAACTCCTACAATGAGCAGTTCTTC,CASSLFGTDNSYNEQFF
.,TRBV6-5,many,TRBJ1-6,TGTGCCAGCAGTTACTCGAAAGGGATTGGGGGGAATTCACCCCTCCACTTT,CASSYSKGIGGNSPLHF
TRBD2,TRBV9,many,TRBJ2-3,TGTGCCAGCAGCCCTCGCTTAGCGGGGCCAGATACGCAGTATTTT,CASSPRLAGPDTQYF
.,TRBV7-9,many,TRBJ2-7,TGTGCCAGCAGCTCCGACAGAATCTACGAGCAGTACTTC,CASSSDRIYEQYF
.,TRBV4-3,many,TRBJ2-5,TGCGCCAGCAGCAAGGGACAATGGGAGACCCAGTACTTC,CASSKGQWETQYF
.,TRBV28,many,TRBJ2-5,TGTGCCAGCAGTTTAAATCTGGGTCGGGAGACCCAGTACTTC,CASSLNLGRETQYF
TRBD2,TRBV5-4,few,TRBJ2-1,TGTGCCAGCAGCCTGGGACTAGCGCGGGATGAGCAGTTCTTC,CASSLGLARDEQFF
.,TRBV7-9,many,TRBJ2-3,TGTGCCAGCACCTTCCGAGGGCGGGAAGGGGCCACAGATACGCAGTATTTT,CASTFRGREGATDTQYF
TRBD2,TRBV20-1,.,TRBJ2-5,TGCAGTGCTAGCTGGACTAGCGGGGGAAACCAAGAGACCCAGTACTTC,CSASWTSGGNQETQYF
.,TRBV20-1,many,TRBJ2-1,TGCAGTGCTAGAGAGGACTTCTCTTTCTACAATGAGCAGTTCTTC,CSAREDFSFYNEQFF
.,TRBV30,few,TRBJ2-5,TGTGCCTGGAACCGGGGAGGGGGGCAAGAGACCCAGTACTTC,CAWNRGGGQETQYF
.,TRBV29-1,many,TRBJ2-1,TGCAGCGTGCACAGCTCCTACAATGAGCAGTTCTTC,CSVHSSYNEQFF
TRBD2,TRBV20-1,many,TRBJ2-5,TGCAGTGCTAGAGATCGGACTAGCGGGGGGACCCAGTACTTC,CSARDRTSGGTQYF
TRBD2,TRBV5-1,many,TRBJ2-3,TGCGCCAGCAGCCCTCTAGCGGGGGGCCCCACAGATACGCAGTATTTT,CASSPLAGGPTDTQYF
TRBD2,TRBV4-2,many,TRBJ2-3,TGTGCCAGCAGTCGACTAGCGGGGGGGCAAGATACGCAGTATTTT,CASSRLAGGQDTQYF
.,TRBV5-5,many,TRBJ2-5,TGTGCCAGCAGCTTGGCGCCGGGGGCCGAAGAGACCCAGTACTTC,CASSLAPGAEETQYF
.,TRBV29-1,many,TRBJ2-3,TGCAGCGTTGATCGTGCAGATACGCAGTATTTT,CSVDRADTQYF
.,TRBV20-1,many,TRBJ2-7,TGCAGTGCTAGAGACGTTAGATACGAGCAGTACTTC,CSARDVRYEQYF